The sequence of this T cell receptor beta chain was determined in a study of identical twins. Study-level findings and limits: For cord blood, abundant beta clonotypes had fewer insertions, unlike memory repertoires, which showed none.

Trimming took 3 bases from V and 0 from J; bases not matched to a gene: 10. The CDR3 spans 20 residues. The V gene's germline CDR1 is SGHAT and CDR2 FQNNGV. cDNA molecules carried unique molecular identifiers, and template switching added a universal primer site. TCRdb re-called the 5' RACE reads through MiXCR, storing one row per CDR3 protein. The sample carries roughly 1,500,000 distinct CDR3 sequences, around 33% recorded once. This clonotype has just a few counts. Its target is not known. Healthy Caucasian donors formed the entire cohort. This chain uses TRBV11-2 with TRBJ2-4; TRBD2 matches 14 bases. This TCR was recovered from a newborn girl in good health. The sequenced sample consisted of cord blood. CDR3 DNA: TGTGCCAGCAGCTTTTTAGGACTAGCGGGAGGACCCCCAGCCAAAAACATTCAGTACTTC. It yields the protein CASSFLGLAGGPPAKNIQYF.